This T cell receptor beta chain is from a study of T cells in localized non-small cell lung cancer. This clone has just a few counts. What it recognizes is unknown. TCRdb keeps only in-frame clones here, not all; method: immunoSEQ multiplex PCR. In the table there are tens of thousands of clones, 86% of which are singletons. Study conclusions and caveats: The study sequenced only one region of the tumor. As a result, intratumor heterogeneity could not be excluded and remains possible. Highest T cell clonality was seen in uninvolved adjacent lung, surpassing that measured in tumor.

Germline values: CDR1 MNHNY, CDR2 SVGAGI (reference sequence). This CDR3 region has 13 residues. Trimming shortened V by 6 bases and J by 2 bases, and 7 bases separated the two germline ends. The chain carries TRBV6-6 and TRBJ1-4; D is ambiguous. The sequences come from peripheral blood, collected before any cancer treatment. This TCR was sampled from a male donor aged 60 or over with stage III squamous cell lung carcinoma. CDR3 in DNA: TGTGCCAGCAGGGGTCCCACTAATGAAAAACTGTTTTTT. It encodes CASRGPTNEKLFF.